This T cell receptor beta chain was sequenced during a study of shared clonotypes between healthy human individuals. Study background: With ages of 18 to 49, the donors were a couple of women and a few men.

Worth noting for this clone: What it recognizes is unknown.

Recent acute infections and vaccinations were absent in the healthy HIV-negative adult donors. Assay runs were performed at deep level. Assay used: immunoSEQ multiplex PCR; TCRdb lists only in-frame clones, some missing. This sample has around 990,000 clones, with about 80% found just once. Notes on the study in general: Sharing of clonotypes among donors was expected to vary with sequencing depth.

The CDR3 consists of 15 residues. V shed 1 base and J shed 0 bases, with 10 bases lying between them. The germline CDR1 and CDR2 sequences are SGHTA and FQGNSA. The sequenced material came from memory CD4+ T cells from PBMCs. Subset denoted: CD45RA-negative fraction. This clonotype was obtained from a man aged 18 to 30 in good health. Some clones in this sample may be carry-over from other donors' samples. The chain is built from TRBV7-2 and TRBJ2-7; no definite D call. CDR3 DNA sequence: TGTGCCAGCAGCTTAGAACCTCACAGCTCCTACGAGCAGTACTTC. Translation: CASSLEPHSSYEQYF. Together with reference TRBV7-2 and TRBJ2-7, the CDR3 gives the full variable domain: GAGVSQSPSNKVTEKGKDVELRCDPISGHTALYWYRQSLGQGLEFLIYFQGNSAPDKSGLPSDRFSAERTGGSVSTLTIQRTQQEDSAVYLCASSLEPHSSYEQYFGPGTRLTVT.